The 25 T cell receptor beta chains given below trace back to one sample, sequenced in a study of beta chain features in type 1 diabetes. The sequenced template was cDNA made from the entire isolated RNA. The data were produced by immunoSEQ multiplex PCR, yet TCRdb's version contains in-frame clones alone and is incomplete. The data show 200,000 to 300,000 clones, roughly 15% seen once. Specimen: naive CD4+ T cells from blood. Source of these receptors: a woman aged 40 to 50 in good health.

This sequence joins TRBV14 and TRBJ2-3; possible D gene TRBD2, 6 bases. This CDR3 spans 15 amino acids. V lost 1 base and J lost 8, with 16 bases in between. Germline CDR1 SGHDN, CDR2 FVKESK. Here the CDR3 reads CASSQATVTGGTQYF. The CDR3 DNA reads as TGTGCCAGCAGCCAAGCAACGGTAACCGGGGGTACGCAGTATTTT. Filled out from reference TRBV14 and TRBJ2-3, the complete variable domain reads EAGVTQFPSHSVIEKGQTVTLRCDPISGHDNLYWYRRVMGKEIKFLLHFVKESKQDESGMPNNRFLAERTGGTYSTLKVQPAELEDSGVYFCASSQATVTGGTQYFGPGTRLTVL.

The genes are TRBV2 and TRBJ2-3, with D possibly matching TRBD2 (5 bases). The CDR3 length is 14 residues. Germline assignment: CDR1 SNHLY and CDR2 FYNNEI. V lost 3 bases, J lost 2 bases, and 9 bases lay in between. The DNA for the CDR3 is TGTGCCAGCAGTGATCGGGGATACACAGATACGCAGTATTTT. This translates into CASSDRGYTDTQYF.

The chain carries TRBV19 and TRBJ1-5, with TRBD1 as a possible D gene (6 bases). The CDR3 contains 15 residues. Per the germline V gene, CDR1 is LNHDA and CDR2 is SQIVND (reference sequence). V was shortened by 5 bases and J by 3 bases, with 14 bases between the two germline ends. The CDR3 loop reads CASSSWAGVNQPQHF. Here the CDR3 DNA reads TGTGCCAGTAGTTCCTGGGCAGGGGTCAATCAGCCCCAGCATTTT.

The rearrangement links TRBV29-1 to TRBJ1-2; TRBD1 matches 10 bases. CDR3 length equals 12 residues. Trimming at V came to 7 bases and at J to 5 bases, leaving 4 bases not matched to a gene. Germline V gene lookup returns CDR1 SQVTM and CDR2 ANQGSEA. CDR3 loop: CSADRGLYGYTF. DNA for the CDR3: TGCAGCGCCGACAGGGGGCTGTATGGCTACACCTTC. The entire variable domain, with the rest obtained from reference TRBV29-1 and TRBJ1-2, is as follows: SAVISQKPSRDICQRGTSLTIQCQVDSQVTMMFWYRQQPGQSLTLIATANQGSEATYESGFVIDKFPISRPNLTFSTLTVSNMSPEDSSIYLCSADRGLYGYTFGSGTRLTVV.

This clone appeared a few times. The chain combines TRBV7-8 with TRBJ2-5; the match to TRBD1 covers 8 bases. The CDR3 length is 14 residues. Germline CDR1 reads SGHVS; CDR2 reads FQNEAQ. The J segment lost 4 bases and the V segment lost 2 bases, leaving 3 bases of the junction unmatched. CDR3 bases: TGTGCCAGCAGCTTATCAGGGGGCGCAGAGACCCAGTACTTC. Translating gives CASSLSGGAETQYF.

The gene calls are TRBV9 and TRBJ1-6; TRBD1 matches at 10 bases. This CDR3 has 15 residues. The germline V gene has CDR1 SGDLS and CDR2 YYNGEE. Trimming at V came to 3 bases and at J to 6 bases, leaving 3 bases not matched to a gene. The chain's CDR3 is CASSDRDRGNSPLHF. The CDR3 nucleotides read TGTGCCAGCAGCGACCGGGACAGGGGTAATTCACCCCTCCACTTT.

The chain links TRBV20-1 to TRBJ1-4, with TRBD1 as a possible D gene (5 bases). The CDR3 runs 10 residues. Germline CDR1 is DFQATT and CDR2 is SNEGSKA (reference sequence). CDR3 in amino acids: CGTEGEKLFF. CDR3 in DNA: TGCGGGACGGAGGGGGAAAAACTGTTTTTT.

This clone appeared a few times. The chain employs TRBV18 and TRBJ2-7; a weak D match, TRBD1 (6 bases). This CDR3 contains 15 residues. V lost 3 bases and J 7 bases, leaving 19 bases between the germline ends. Germline V lookup: CDR1 KGHSH, CDR2 LQKENI. The CDR3 region is CASSPTTGGLSEQYF. The CDR3 bases are TGTGCCAGCTCACCGACGACAGGCGGTTTATCTGAGCAGTACTTC.

This clone was counted a few times. The chain has TRBV6-1 and TRBJ1-2, with D possibly TRBD1 on 6 matching bases. V was shortened by 1 base and J by 4 bases, with 19 bases between the two germline ends. The germline V gene has CDR1 MNHNS and CDR2 SASEGT. This CDR3 comprises 17 residues. The CDR3 protein is CASSEVRDVGGGYGYTF. CDR3 DNA: TGTGCCAGCAGTGAAGTTCGGGACGTTGGGGGCGGCTATGGCTACACCTTC.

This clone was counted between two and nine times. This chain joins TRBV12-5 and TRBJ2-3, with TRBD1 identical over 9 bases. The CDR3 length is 16 residues. The germline V gene has CDR1 LGHNT and CDR2 FRNRAP. V gave up 0 bases and J gave up 6 bases; unmatched junction bases: 7. The CDR3 is CASGLVRQGVADTQYF. For the CDR3, the DNA is TGTGCTAGTGGTTTGGTACGACAGGGGGTAGCGGATACGCAGTATTTT.

The chain is built from TRBV6-5 and TRBJ1-5; 9 nucleotides line up with TRBD1. This CDR3 spans 15 amino acids. The junction had 7 bases not matched to a gene; V was cut back by 6 bases and J by 4 bases. Germline loops: CDR1 MNHEY, CDR2 SVGAGI. The CDR3 here is CASSATGGGNQPQHF. The CDR3, as DNA: TGTGCCAGCAGCGCGACAGGGGGTGGAAATCAGCCCCAGCATTTT.

This clone was seen more than once but under ten times. The rearrangement joins TRBV10-1 to TRBJ2-7; D is ambiguous. Trimming removed 4 bases from V and 0 bases from J, with 10 bases in between. Germline V gene lookup returns CDR1 WNHNN and CDR2 SYGVQD (reference sequence). The CDR3 runs 14 residues. CDR3 in DNA: TGCGCCAGCAGTGTAAGTGGTAGCTCCTACGAGCAGTACTTC. This translates into CASSVSGSSYEQYF.

The sample holds a few counts of this clone. For the CDR3, the DNA is TGTGCCAGCAGCAGGCAGCAACGGGGGTTTGAGCAGTTCTTC. Amino acid sequence: CASSRQQRGFEQFF. The rearrangement links TRBV7-2 to TRBJ2-1, with a weak D call TRBD2 (6 bases). The germline V gene encodes CDR1 SGHTA and CDR2 FQGNSA. The CDR3 length is 14 residues. Trimming stripped 5 bases from V and 9 bases from J, with 17 bases between.

The chain carries TRBV6-6 and TRBJ2-7; 12 bases line up with TRBD2. The trim removed 5 bases at V and 3 bases at J, leaving 8 bases unmatched. The CDR3 covers 16 residues. CDR1 and CDR2 from the germline V gene are MNHNY and SVGAGI (reference sequence). The CDR3 is CASSRPGLAGLYEQYF. In DNA, the CDR3 is TGTGCCAGCAGTCGGCCGGGACTAGCGGGCCTCTACGAGCAGTACTTC.

This rearrangement joins TRBV6-5 to TRBJ2-4; the D gene is possibly TRBD2 (6 bases). The ends were cut back, 7 bases at V and 2 bases at J, with 15 bases in the middle. From germline, CDR1 is MNHEY and CDR2 SVGAGI. This CDR3 has 15 residues. Here the CDR3 DNA reads TGTGCCAGCACCGATTACGCGGGGCCCAAAAACATTCAGTACTTC. Translating gives CASTDYAGPKNIQYF.

This clone was seen a handful of times. The junction departs from germline at one end; a sequencing error may be responsible. The rearrangement joins TRBV10-1 to TRBJ2-2; 9 nucleotides align to TRBD2. The length of the CDR3 is 13 residues. Germline CDR1 reads WNHNN; CDR2 reads SYGVQD (reference sequence). The CDR3 spells CASSGSSGEAPNF. CDR3 DNA: TGCGCCAGCAGTGGCTCTAGCGGGGAGGCCCCCAATTTT.

This chain connects TRBV7-2 to TRBJ2-7; TRBD2 matches at 13 bases. V dropped 3 bases and J dropped 2; count of bases not matched to a gene: 4. Looked up from germline, CDR1 is SGHTA and CDR2 is FQGNSA. The CDR3 loop spans 16 amino acids. CDR3 sequence: CASSFGTSGETYEQYF. CDR3 bases: TGTGCCAGCAGCTTTGGGACTAGCGGGGAGACCTACGAGCAGTACTTC. Full variable domain (missing parts from reference TRBV7-2 and TRBJ2-7): GAGVSQSPSNKVTEKGKDVELRCDPISGHTALYWYRQSLGQGLEFLIYFQGNSAPDKSGLPSDRFSAERTGGSVSTLTIQRTQQEDSAVYLCASSFGTSGETYEQYFGPGTRLTVT.

This clone was picked up a small number of times. The chain recombines TRBV4-1 with TRBJ2-7; 7 nucleotides line up with TRBD1. J lost 6 bases, V lost 4 bases, and 9 bases had no gene match. CDR1 and CDR2 from the germline V gene are MGHRA and YSYEKL. This CDR3 contains 14 residues. The CDR3 is CASSRSDRSGEQYF. The DNA of the CDR3 is TGCGCCAGCAGCCGGTCGGACAGGTCTGGCGAGCAGTACTTC.

Only a few counts were recorded for this clone. The genes are TRBV6-4 and TRBJ2-5, with 9 bases aligning to TRBD2. The CDR3 is 15 amino acids. Trimming removed 5 bases from V and 5 bases from J; junction bases left unmatched: 9. CDR1 is MRHNA and CDR2 is SNTAGT in the germline V gene. The CDR3 nucleotides read TGTGCCAGCAGTCCAGCGGGGACTAGCCAGGAGACCCAGTACTTC. Protein sequence: CASSPAGTSQETQYF.

In this sample, this clone turned up a few times. V gene TRBV11-2 combines with J gene TRBJ2-7; tentatively, D is TRBD1 (5 bases). The CDR3 loop spans 15 amino acids. V was trimmed by 4 bases and J by 2 bases, leaving 15 bases between them. The germline CDR1 and CDR2 sequences are SGHAT and FQNNGV. The CDR3 region has the DNA TGTGCCAGCAGCTCCCCGAGGTGGGGCCCCTACGAGCAGTACTTC. As protein: CASSSPRWGPYEQYF.

This clone was recorded a few times. The chain couples TRBV5-4 to TRBJ2-5, with a weak D call TRBD2 (5 bases). The J call may be incorrect, as the DNA end agrees better with TRBJ2-7. The germline gives CDR1 SGHNT, CDR2 YYREEE (reference sequence). The CDR3 spans 13 residues. The CDR3 here is CASSPRADYEQYF. In nucleotides, the CDR3 is TGTGCCAGCAGCCCGAGGGCGGACTACGAGCAGTACTTC.

This clone was seen more than once but under ten times. Other DNA sequences in this specimen translate into the identical CDR3. This sequence joins TRBV5-1 and TRBJ2-5; D not certain. Trimming cost V 0 bases and J 5 bases, with 8 bases left between them. Germline loops: CDR1 SGHRS, CDR2 YFSETQ. The CDR3 runs to 13 residues. The CDR3 spells CASSLAAGETQYF. The CDR3 coding sequence is TGCGCCAGCAGCTTGGCCGCCGGGGAGACCCAGTACTTC.

The CDR3 DNA reads as TGTGCCAGCAGCTTCCAAGCGGGGGGAGGGACAGATACGCAGTATTTT. Translation gives CASSFQAGGGTDTQYF. The rearrangement joins TRBV5-4 to TRBJ2-3; 9 bases are shared with TRBD2. Germline V gives CDR1 SGHNT, CDR2 YYREEE (reference sequence). J was trimmed by 3 bases and V by 2 bases; bases with no gene match: 7. The CDR3 loop spans 16 amino acids.

The V gene is TRBV5-6, the J gene TRBJ1-6; 8 nucleotides line up with TRBD1. Germline CDR1 is SGHDT and CDR2 is YYEEEE. The CDR3 contains 14 residues. J gave up 6 bases and V 4 bases, and 3 bases lay outside the gene matches. The CDR3 spells CASSTTGGNSPLHF. The CDR3, as DNA: TGTGCCAGCAGCACCACAGGGGGTAATTCACCCCTCCACTTT.

This clone was seen only a few times. V gene TRBV6-1 combines with J gene TRBJ1-2; TRBD1 is a possible D gene (5 bases). Germline V lookup: CDR1 MNHNS, CDR2 SASEGT. Trimming shortened V by 6 bases and J by 6 bases, and 14 bases separated the two germline ends. This CDR3 contains 13 residues. CDR3 sequence: CASRFQGRDGYTF. DNA for the CDR3: TGTGCCAGCAGGTTTCAGGGAAGAGATGGCTACACCTTC.